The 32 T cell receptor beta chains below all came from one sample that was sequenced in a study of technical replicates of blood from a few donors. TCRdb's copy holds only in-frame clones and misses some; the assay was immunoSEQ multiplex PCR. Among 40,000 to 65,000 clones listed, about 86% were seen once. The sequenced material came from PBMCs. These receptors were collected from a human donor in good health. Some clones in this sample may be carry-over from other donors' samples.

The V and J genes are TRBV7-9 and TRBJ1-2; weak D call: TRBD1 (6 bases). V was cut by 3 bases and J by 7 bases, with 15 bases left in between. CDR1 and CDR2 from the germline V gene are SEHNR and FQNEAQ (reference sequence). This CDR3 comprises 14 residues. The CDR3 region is CASSFQQGRGGYTF. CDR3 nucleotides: TGTGCCAGCAGCTTCCAACAGGGTCGCGGTGGCTACACCTTC.

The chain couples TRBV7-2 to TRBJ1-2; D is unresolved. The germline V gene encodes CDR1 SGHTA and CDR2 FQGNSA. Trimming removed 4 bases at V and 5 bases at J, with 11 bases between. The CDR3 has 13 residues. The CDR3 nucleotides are TGTGCCAGCAGCTCAAACTACCTTTATGGCTACACCTTC. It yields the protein CASSSNYLYGYTF.

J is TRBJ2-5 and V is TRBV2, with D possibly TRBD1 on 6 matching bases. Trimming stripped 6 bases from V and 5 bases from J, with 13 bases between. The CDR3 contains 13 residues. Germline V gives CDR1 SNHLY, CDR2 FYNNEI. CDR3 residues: CASSLRQAETQYF. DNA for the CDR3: TGTGCCAGCAGCCTCAGACAGGCTGAGACCCAGTACTTC.

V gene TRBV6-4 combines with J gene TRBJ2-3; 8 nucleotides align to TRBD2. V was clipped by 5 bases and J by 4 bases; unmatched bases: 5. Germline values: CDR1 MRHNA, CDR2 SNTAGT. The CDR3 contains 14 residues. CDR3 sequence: CASSISGTADTQYF. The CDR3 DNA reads TGTGCCAGCAGTATTAGCGGGACCGCAGATACGCAGTATTTT.

Here the CDR3 reads CASSQRQGGNSPLHF. The CDR3 DNA follows: TGTGCCAGCAGCCAACGACAGGGCGGCAATTCACCCCTCCACTTT. The gene calls are TRBV7-2 and TRBJ1-6, with 7 bases lining up with TRBD1. Looked up from germline, CDR1 is SGHTA and CDR2 is FQGNSA. The CDR3 runs to 15 residues. Germline trimming cut 5 bases from V and 7 bases from J; bases unmatched to any gene: 8. The whole variable domain, filled in from reference TRBV7-2 and TRBJ1-6, reads GAGVSQSPSNKVTEKGKDVELRCDPISGHTALYWYRQSLGQGLEFLIYFQGNSAPDKSGLPSDRFSAERTGGSVSTLTIQRTQQEDSAVYLCASSQRQGGNSPLHFGNGTRLTVT.

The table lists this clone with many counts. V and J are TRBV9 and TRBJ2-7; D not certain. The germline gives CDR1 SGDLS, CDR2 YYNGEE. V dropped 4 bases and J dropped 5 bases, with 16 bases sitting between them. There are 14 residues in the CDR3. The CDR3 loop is CASSPRVAEDEQYF. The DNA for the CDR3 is TGTGCCAGCAGCCCCCGGGTCGCCGAGGACGAGCAGTACTTC.

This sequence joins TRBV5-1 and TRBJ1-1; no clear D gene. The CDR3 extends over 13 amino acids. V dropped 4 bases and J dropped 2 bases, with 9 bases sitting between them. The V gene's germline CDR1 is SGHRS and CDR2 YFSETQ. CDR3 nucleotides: TGCGCCAGCAGCGTCCGGGAAAACACTGAAGCTTTCTTT. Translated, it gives CASSVRENTEAFF.

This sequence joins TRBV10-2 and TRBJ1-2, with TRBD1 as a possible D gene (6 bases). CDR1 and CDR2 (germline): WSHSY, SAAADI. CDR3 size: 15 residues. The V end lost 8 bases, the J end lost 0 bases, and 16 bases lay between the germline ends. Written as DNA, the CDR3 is TGCGCCAGCGGTTTCTCAGGGGCTACTAACTATGGCTACACCTTC. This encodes CASGFSGATNYGYTF.

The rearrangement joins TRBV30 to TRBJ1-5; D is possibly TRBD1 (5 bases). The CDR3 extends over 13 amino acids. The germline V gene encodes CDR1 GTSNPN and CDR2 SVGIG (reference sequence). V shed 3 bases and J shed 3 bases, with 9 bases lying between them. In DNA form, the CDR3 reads TGTGCCTGGAGCAGGGATGACAATCAGCCCCAGCATTTT. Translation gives CAWSRDDNQPQHF.

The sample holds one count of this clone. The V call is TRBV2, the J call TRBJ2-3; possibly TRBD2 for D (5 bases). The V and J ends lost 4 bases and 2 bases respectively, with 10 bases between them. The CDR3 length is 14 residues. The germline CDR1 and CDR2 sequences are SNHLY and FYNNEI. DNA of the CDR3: TGTGCCAGCAGTGCCTCCGGGGTCACAGATACGCAGTATTTT. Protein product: CASSASGVTDTQYF.

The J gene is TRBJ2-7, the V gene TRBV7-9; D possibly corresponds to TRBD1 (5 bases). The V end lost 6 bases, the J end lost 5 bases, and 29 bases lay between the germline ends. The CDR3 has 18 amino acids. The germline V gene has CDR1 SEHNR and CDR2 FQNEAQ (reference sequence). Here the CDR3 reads CASSLFTWWQGNYDEQYF. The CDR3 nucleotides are TGTGCCAGCAGTCTTTTTACCTGGTGGCAGGGAAATTACGACGAGCAGTACTTC.

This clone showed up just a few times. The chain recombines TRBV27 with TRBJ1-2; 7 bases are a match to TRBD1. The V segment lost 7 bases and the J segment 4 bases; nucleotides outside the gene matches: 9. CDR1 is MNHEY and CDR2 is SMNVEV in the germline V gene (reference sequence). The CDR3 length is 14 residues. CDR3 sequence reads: CASTPRGTVYGYTF. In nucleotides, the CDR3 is TGTGCCAGCACCCCAAGGGGGACAGTCTATGGCTACACCTTC.

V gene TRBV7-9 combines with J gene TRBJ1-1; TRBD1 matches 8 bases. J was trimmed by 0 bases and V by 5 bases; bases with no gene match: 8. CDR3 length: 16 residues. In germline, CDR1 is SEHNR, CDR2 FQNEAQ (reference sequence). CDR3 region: CASSGAGGLMNTEAFF. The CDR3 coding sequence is TGTGCCAGCAGCGGTGCAGGGGGCCTCATGAACACTGAAGCTTTCTTT.

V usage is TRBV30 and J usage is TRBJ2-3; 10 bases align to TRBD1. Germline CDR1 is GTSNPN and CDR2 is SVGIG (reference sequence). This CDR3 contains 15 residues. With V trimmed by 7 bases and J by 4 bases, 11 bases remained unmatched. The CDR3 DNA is TGTGCCTCAGGATGGACAGGGGGACAGGCAGATACGCAGTATTTT. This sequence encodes CASGWTGGQADTQYF.

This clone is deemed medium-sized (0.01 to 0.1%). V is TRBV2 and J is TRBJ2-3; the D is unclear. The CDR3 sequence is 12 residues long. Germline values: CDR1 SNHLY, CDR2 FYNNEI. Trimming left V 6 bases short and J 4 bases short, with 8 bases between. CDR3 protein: CASSAPADTQYF. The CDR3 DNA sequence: TGTGCCAGCAGCGCGCCCGCAGATACGCAGTATTTT. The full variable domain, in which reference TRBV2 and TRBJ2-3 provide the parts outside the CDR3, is EPEVTQTPSHQVTQMGQEVILRCVPISNHLYFYWYRQILGQKVEFLVSFYNNEISEKSEIFDDQFSVERPDGSNFTLKIRSTKLEDSAMYFCASSAPADTQYFGPGTRLTVL.

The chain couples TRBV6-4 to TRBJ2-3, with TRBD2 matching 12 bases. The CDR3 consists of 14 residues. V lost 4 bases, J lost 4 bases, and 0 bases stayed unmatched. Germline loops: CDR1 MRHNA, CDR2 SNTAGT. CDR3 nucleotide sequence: TGTGCCAGCAGTGGGACTAGCGGGGCAGATACGCAGTATTTT. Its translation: CASSGTSGADTQYF.

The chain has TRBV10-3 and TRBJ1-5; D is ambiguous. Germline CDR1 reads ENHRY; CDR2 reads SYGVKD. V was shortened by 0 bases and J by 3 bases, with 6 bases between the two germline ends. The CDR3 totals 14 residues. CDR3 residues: CAISESRVNQPQHF. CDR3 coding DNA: TGTGCCATCAGTGAGTCGAGAGTCAATCAGCCCCAGCATTTT.

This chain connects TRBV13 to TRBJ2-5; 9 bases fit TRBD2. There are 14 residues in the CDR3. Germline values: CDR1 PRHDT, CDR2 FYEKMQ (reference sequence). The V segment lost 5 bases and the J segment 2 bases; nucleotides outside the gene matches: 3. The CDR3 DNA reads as TGTGCCAGCAGCCTAAGCGGGGGGCAAGAGACCCAGTACTTC. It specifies CASSLSGGQETQYF.

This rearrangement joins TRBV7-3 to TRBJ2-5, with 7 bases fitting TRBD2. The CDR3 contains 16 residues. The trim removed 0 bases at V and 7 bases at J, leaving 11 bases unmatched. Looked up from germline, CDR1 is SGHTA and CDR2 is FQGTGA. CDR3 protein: CASSLTGGSDRGTQYF. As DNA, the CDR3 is TGTGCCAGCAGCTTAACGGGCGGGAGCGACCGGGGGACCCAGTACTTC.

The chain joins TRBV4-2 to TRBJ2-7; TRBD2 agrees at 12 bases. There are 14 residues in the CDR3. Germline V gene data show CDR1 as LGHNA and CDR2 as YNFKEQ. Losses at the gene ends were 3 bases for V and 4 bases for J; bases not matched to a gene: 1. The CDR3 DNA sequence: TGTGCCAGCAGCCAGACTAGCGGGGGTTACGAGCAGTACTTC. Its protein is CASSQTSGGYEQYF.

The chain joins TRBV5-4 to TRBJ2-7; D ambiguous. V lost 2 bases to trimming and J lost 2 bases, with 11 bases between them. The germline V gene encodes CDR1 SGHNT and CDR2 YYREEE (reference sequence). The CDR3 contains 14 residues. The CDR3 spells CASSLRSNAYEQYF. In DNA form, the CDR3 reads TGTGCCAGCAGCTTACGGTCGAACGCCTACGAGCAGTACTTC.

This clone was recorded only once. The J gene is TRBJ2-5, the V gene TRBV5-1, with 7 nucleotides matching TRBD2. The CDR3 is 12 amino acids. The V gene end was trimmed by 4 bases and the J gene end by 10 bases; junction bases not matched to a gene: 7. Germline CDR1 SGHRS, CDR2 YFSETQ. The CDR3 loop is CASSLADKDQYF. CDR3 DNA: TGCGCCAGCAGCCTAGCGGACAAGGACCAGTACTTC.

CDR3 nucleotide sequence: TGTGCCAGCAGCCCAGACGGGACAGGAGGTACCGGGGAGCTGTTTTTT. Encoded protein: CASSPDGTGGTGELFF. The genes are TRBV7-3 and TRBJ2-2; TRBD1 agrees at 8 bases. Germline CDR1 and CDR2: SGHTA and FQGTGA. The J segment lost 5 bases and the V segment lost 5 bases, leaving 10 bases of the junction unmatched. CDR3 length equals 16 residues.

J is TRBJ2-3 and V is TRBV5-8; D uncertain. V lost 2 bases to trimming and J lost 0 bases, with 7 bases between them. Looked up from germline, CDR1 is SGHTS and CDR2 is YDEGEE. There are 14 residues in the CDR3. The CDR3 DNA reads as TGTGCCAGCAGCTTTAGTTATAGCACAGATACGCAGTATTTT. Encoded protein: CASSFSYSTDTQYF.

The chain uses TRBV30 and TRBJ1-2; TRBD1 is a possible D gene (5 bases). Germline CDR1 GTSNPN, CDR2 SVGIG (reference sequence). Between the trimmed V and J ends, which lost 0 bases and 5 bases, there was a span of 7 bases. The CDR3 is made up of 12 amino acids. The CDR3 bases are TGTGCCTGGAGTGTAAGGGGTTATGGCTACACCTTC. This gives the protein CAWSVRGYGYTF.

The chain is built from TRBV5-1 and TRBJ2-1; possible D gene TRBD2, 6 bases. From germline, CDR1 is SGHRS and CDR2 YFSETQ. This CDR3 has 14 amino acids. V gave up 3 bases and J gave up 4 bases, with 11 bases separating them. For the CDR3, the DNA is TGCGCCAGCAGCTCAGGACTAACTTACAATGAGCAGTTCTTC. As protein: CASSSGLTYNEQFF.

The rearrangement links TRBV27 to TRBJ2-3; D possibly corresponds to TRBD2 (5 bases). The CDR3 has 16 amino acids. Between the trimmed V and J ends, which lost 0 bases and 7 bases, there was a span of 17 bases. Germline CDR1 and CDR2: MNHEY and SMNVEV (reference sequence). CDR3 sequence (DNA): TGTGCCAGCAGTTTATCTTTTGATAAGCGGTGGTATACGCAGTATTTT. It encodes CASSLSFDKRWYTQYF.

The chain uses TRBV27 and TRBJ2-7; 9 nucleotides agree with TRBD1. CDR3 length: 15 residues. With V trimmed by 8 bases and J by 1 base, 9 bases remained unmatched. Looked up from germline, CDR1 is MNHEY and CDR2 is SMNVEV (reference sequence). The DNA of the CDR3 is TGTGCCAGCTCCCGCGGGGGACAGGGATCCTACGAGCAGTACTTC. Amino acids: CASSRGGQGSYEQYF.

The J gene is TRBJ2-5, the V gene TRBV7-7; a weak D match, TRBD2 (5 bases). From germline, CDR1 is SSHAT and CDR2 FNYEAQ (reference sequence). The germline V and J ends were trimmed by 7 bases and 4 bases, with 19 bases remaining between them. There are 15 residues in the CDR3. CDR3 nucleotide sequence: TGTGCCAGCACCCTTGGAGGTGGGAGCGGAGAGACCCAGTACTTC. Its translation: CASTLGGGSGETQYF.

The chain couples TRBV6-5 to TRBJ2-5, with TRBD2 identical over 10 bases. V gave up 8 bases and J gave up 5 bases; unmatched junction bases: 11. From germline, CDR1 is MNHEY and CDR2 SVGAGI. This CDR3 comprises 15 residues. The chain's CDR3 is CASGTSDELVETQYF. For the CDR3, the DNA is TGTGCCAGCGGGACTAGCGACGAATTGGTGGAGACCCAGTACTTC.

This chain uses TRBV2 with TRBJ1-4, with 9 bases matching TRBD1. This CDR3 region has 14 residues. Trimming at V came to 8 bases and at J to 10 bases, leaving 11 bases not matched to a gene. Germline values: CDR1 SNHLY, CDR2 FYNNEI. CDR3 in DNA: TGTGCCAGCGGGGCCGGGACAGGGAACGGAAAACTGTTTTTT. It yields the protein CASGAGTGNGKLFF.

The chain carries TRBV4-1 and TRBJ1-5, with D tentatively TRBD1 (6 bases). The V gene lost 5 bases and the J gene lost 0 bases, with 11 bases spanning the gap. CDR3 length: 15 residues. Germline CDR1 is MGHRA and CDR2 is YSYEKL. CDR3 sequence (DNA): TGCGCCAGCAGCGCCGGGACATATAGCAATCAGCCCCAGCATTTT. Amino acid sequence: CASSAGTYSNQPQHF.